This T cell receptor (beta chain) was sequenced for a study of beta chain features in type 1 diabetes. As every portion of the isolated RNA was reverse transcribed, the sequencing read expressed TCRB transcripts. Profiling relied on immunoSEQ multiplex PCR, and the TCRdb table lists in-frame clones only, not all of them. Of around 250,000 clones listed, about 25% are singletons. Trimming removed 3 bases at V and 5 bases at J, with 4 bases between. Germline V gives CDR1 SNHLY, CDR2 FYNNEI. This CDR3 is 11 amino acids long. This clone was picked up a small number of times. The TCR originated in a man aged 30 to 39 in good health. J is TRBJ2-5 and V is TRBV2; D ambiguous. Material for sequencing was central memory CD4+ T cells from blood. CDR3 region: CASSDRETQYF. DNA of the CDR3: TGTGCCAGCAGTGATCGGGAGACCCAGTACTTC.